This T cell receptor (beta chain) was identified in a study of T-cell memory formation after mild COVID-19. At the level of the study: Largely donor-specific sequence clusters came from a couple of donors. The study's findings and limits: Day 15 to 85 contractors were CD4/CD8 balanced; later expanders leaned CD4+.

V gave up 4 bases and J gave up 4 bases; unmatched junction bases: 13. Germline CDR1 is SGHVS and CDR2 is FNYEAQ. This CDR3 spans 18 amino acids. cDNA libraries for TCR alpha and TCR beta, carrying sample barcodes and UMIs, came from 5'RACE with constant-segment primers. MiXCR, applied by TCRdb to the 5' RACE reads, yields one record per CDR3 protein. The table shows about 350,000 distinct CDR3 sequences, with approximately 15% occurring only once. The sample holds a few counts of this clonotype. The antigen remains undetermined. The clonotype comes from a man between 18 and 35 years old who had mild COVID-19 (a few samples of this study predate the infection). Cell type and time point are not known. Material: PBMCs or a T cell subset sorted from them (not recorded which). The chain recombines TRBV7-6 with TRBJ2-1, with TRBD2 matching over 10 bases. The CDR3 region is CASSWANGLAGAYNEQFF. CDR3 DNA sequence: TGTGCCAGCAGCTGGGCCAACGGGCTAGCGGGGGCGTACAATGAGCAGTTCTTC.